This TCR beta chain was documented in a study of identical twins. CDR3 length equals 17 residues. Germline values: CDR1 MGHRA, CDR2 YSYEKL. The V segment lost 4 bases and the J segment 0 bases; nucleotides outside the gene matches: 9. One entry per CDR3 protein, called by TCRdb with MiXCR from the 5' RACE reads. The sample includes roughly 240,000 distinct CDR3 sequences, 7% seen only once; the top ten take 3.5% to 4%. General study results and limits: Possibly, invariant MAIT and iNKT cells partly confounded zero-insertion analyses. For out-of-frame alpha sequences shared by twins, low generation probability was in excess. Insertions ran lower in abundant cord blood beta clonotypes, though not in memory repertoires. Findings depended on cross-sectional statistics rather than tracking the same donors.

For this clonotype: What it binds is not known.

This same sample was also taken into another study, of yellow fever vaccine responses in identical twins.

The chain carries TRBV4-1 and TRBJ2-4, with TRBD1 matching 7 bases. The sequence came from a woman under 30 in good health. Sequenced input: memory (CD45RO+) T cells sorted from blood. CDR3 loop: CASSRTPGQLAKNIQYF. The CDR3 DNA is TGCGCCAGCAGCCGAACGCCGGGACAGCTAGCCAAAAACATTCAGTACTTC.